The clone carrying this T cell receptor (beta chain) was picked up a small number of times. Antigen specificity is unknown. The sample contains more than one DNA sequence encoding this CDR3. Method: immunoSEQ multiplex PCR; TCRdb's copy keeps in-frame clones and lacks some. The table includes tens of thousands of clones, 73% detected once. Using viral peptide pools, the ViraFEST assay grew out antigen-specific CD4+ T cells prior to sequencing. Culture proceeded for about 11 days, and CD4+ T cells were then isolated. Vaccinees lacked prior SARS-CoV-2 infection and tested negative for nucleocapsid antibodies. Around 2.2 million PBMC per well received 10 IU/ml IL-2 and 8 to 10 ug/ml peptides in culture. A half-volume exchange with IL-2 medium occurred on days 3 and 7. This record belongs to a study of vaccination effects on CD4 cells after COVID-19. General study findings and limits: Clones arising from infection and from vaccination showed marked clonal contraction late after vaccination.

This CDR3 has 12 amino acids. Looked up from germline, CDR1 is SGHRS and CDR2 is YFSETQ. Trimming left V 0 bases short and J 2 bases short, with 2 bases between. This clonotype was sampled from a human donor who received a COVID-19 vaccine. The sample consisted of CD4+ T cells from PBMCs cultured with HCoV-NL63 spike peptides, taken before COVID-19 vaccination. V is TRBV5-1 and J is TRBJ2-5; D is unclear. The CDR3 region is CASSLGQETQYF. In DNA form, the CDR3 reads TGCGCCAGCAGCTTGGGGCAAGAGACCCAGTACTTC.